These T cell receptor beta chains were read from a single sample in a study of blood T cells in healthy people across ages. Via MiXCR, TCRdb re-called the 5' RACE reads, giving one row per CDR3 protein. This table has 950,000 to 1,200,000 distinct CDR3 sequences, around two fifths appearing once. The sequenced material came from blood. The receptor set was obtained from a man younger than 35 in good health. The CDR3 runs from the conserved cysteine through the conserved F or W.

CDR3aa: CASRIRDRGVEKLFF
j_gene: TRBJ1-4
v_gene: TRBV25-1

CDR3aa: CSVSRTGPVQYF
j_gene: TRBJ2-7
v_gene: TRBV29-1

CDR3aa: CAISESMTGFPLEQYF
j_gene: TRBJ2-7
v_gene: TRBV10-3

CDR3aa: CASSYHRSNTEAFF
j_gene: TRBJ1-1
v_gene: TRBV13

CDR3aa: CASSLPGTGVYEKLFF
j_gene: TRBJ1-4
v_gene: TRBV18

CDR3aa: CASSLVTELAKNIQYF
j_gene: TRBJ2-4
v_gene: TRBV12-3/TRBV12-4

CDR3aa: CASSPLSFSRTDTQYF
j_gene: TRBJ2-3
v_gene: TRBV28

CDR3aa: CASSLLSGGAQELFF
j_gene: TRBJ2-2
v_gene: TRBV27

CDR3aa: CASSLDRAQPQHF
j_gene: TRBJ1-5
v_gene: TRBV7-2

CDR3aa: CAGSTIARTEPPYGYTF
j_gene: TRBJ1-2
v_gene: TRBV27

CDR3aa: CATSNPSNTEAFF
j_gene: TRBJ1-1
v_gene: TRBV15

CDR3aa: CASSFQAPNTEAFF
j_gene: TRBJ1-1
v_gene: TRBV12-3/TRBV12-4

CDR3aa: CSSFQGYTEAFF
j_gene: TRBJ1-1
v_gene: TRBV20-1

CDR3aa: CASSQAWNTQETQYF
j_gene: TRBJ2-5
v_gene: TRBV4-3

CDR3aa: CATSRETGLNTEAFF
j_gene: TRBJ1-1
v_gene: TRBV15

CDR3aa: CASSSGDGGLAKNIQYF
j_gene: TRBJ2-4
v_gene: TRBV7-9

CDR3aa: CASSPPGEGSYNEQFF
j_gene: TRBJ2-1
v_gene: TRBV7-8

CDR3aa: CASSEWYGSSGNTIYF
j_gene: TRBJ1-3
v_gene: TRBV25-1

CDR3aa: CASTEGILSYEQYF
j_gene: TRBJ2-7
v_gene: TRBV6-5

CDR3aa: CASSERQGRETQYF
j_gene: TRBJ2-5
v_gene: TRBV2

CDR3aa: CASSQVGTGGYTF
j_gene: TRBJ1-2
v_gene: TRBV3-1

CDR3aa: CASSSGGFNEKLFF
j_gene: TRBJ1-4
v_gene: TRBV7-2

CDR3aa: CAISEGGSYEQYF
j_gene: TRBJ2-7
v_gene: TRBV10-3

CDR3aa: CSAAGGLNTEAFF
j_gene: TRBJ1-1
v_gene: TRBV29-1